These 9 T cell receptor beta chains were sequenced from one sample in a study of identical twins. One entry per CDR3 protein, called by TCRdb with MiXCR from the 5' RACE reads. The table includes fewer than 250,000 distinct CDR3 sequences, about 7.5% detected once. The data also belong to a second study, concerning yellow fever vaccine responses in identical twins.

Sequenced: memory (CD45RO+) T cells sorted from blood. The receptors stem from a woman under 30 in good health.

This clonotype was picked up a small number of times. V is TRBV7-9 and J is TRBJ1-1; D is unclear. This CDR3 has 12 amino acids. Germline CDR1 and CDR2: SEHNR and FQNEAQ (reference sequence). V lost 1 base to trimming and J lost 9 bases, with 9 bases between them. For the CDR3, the DNA is TGTGCCAGCAGCTTAGGGGATAGCCAAGCTTTCTTT. This translates into CASSLGDSQAFF.

In this sample, this clonotype turned up a few times. The rearrangement links TRBV28 to TRBJ2-1; the D gene is possibly TRBD1 (6 bases). V was pared by 6 bases and J by 10 bases, with 13 bases between. The CDR3 consists of 12 residues. CDR1 is MDHEN, CDR2 SYDVKM, per germline. The CDR3 bases are TGTGCCAGCAGCATTTCCACAGGGGAGCAGTTCTTC. This sequence encodes CASSISTGEQFF.

This clonotype was seen at least ten times. The rearrangement joins TRBV24-1 to TRBJ2-3; a possible D gene is TRBD2 (5 bases). This CDR3 has 15 amino acids. The V gene's germline CDR1 is KGHDR and CDR2 SFDVKD. V lost 4 bases and J lost 14, with 24 bases in between. CDR3 loop: CATSDQKDPTRGPYF. DNA of the CDR3: TGTGCCACCAGTGACCAGAAGGACCCTACTAGAGGTCCGTATTTT.

This clonotype has ten or more counts. The chain links TRBV12-3 or TRBV12-4 to TRBJ2-3; possibly TRBD1 for D (6 bases). V was clipped by 5 bases and J by 6 bases, with 15 bases between them. This CDR3 comprises 14 residues. DNA of the CDR3: TGTGCCAGCAGTCCGGGACACGGATCTGATACGCAGTATTTT. Residues: CASSPGHGSDTQYF.

This clonotype has a count of ten or more. The chain recombines TRBV15 with TRBJ2-2; 7 bases line up with TRBD1. CDR3 length equals 15 residues. Per the germline V gene, CDR1 is LNHNV and CDR2 is YYDKDF (reference sequence). Trimming removed 3 bases from V and 0 bases from J; junction bases left unmatched: 1. The CDR3 region has the DNA TGTGCCACCAGCAGGGGACAGCCGAACACCGGGGAGCTGTTTTTT. Amino acid sequence: CATSRGQPNTGELFF.

This clonotype occurred many times. CDR3 region: CASSVGSTYGYTF. CDR3 coding DNA: TGTGCCAGCAGCGTAGGTTCTACGTATGGCTACACCTTC. V is TRBV9 and J is TRBJ1-2; D unresolved. The CDR3 runs 13 residues. V dropped 0 bases and J dropped 5 bases, with 8 bases sitting between them. Germline loops: CDR1 SGDLS, CDR2 YYNGEE.

This clonotype was seen ten or more times. The V call is TRBV12-3 or TRBV12-4, the J call TRBJ2-1, with D tentatively TRBD1 (7 bases). The CDR3 has 13 amino acids. Deletions cut 6 bases from V and 9 bases from J, with 15 bases between. CDR3 protein: CASRGTAEGEQFF. The CDR3 DNA follows: TGTGCCAGCAGAGGGACAGCGGAGGGTGAGCAGTTCTTC.

This chain joins TRBV11-2 and TRBJ2-5, with 7 bases aligning to TRBD1. The germline V gene has CDR1 SGHAT and CDR2 FQNNGV. The CDR3 runs to 15 residues. J gave up 2 bases and V 1 base, and 4 bases lay outside the gene matches. CDR3 amino acids: CASSLAGTVQETQYF. CDR3 sequence (DNA): TGTGCCAGCAGCTTAGCCGGGACAGTACAAGAGACCCAGTACTTC.

The J gene is TRBJ2-1, the V gene TRBV2; D is unresolved. The CDR3 sequence is 11 residues long. The V gene's germline CDR1 is SNHLY and CDR2 FYNNEI. V shed 5 bases and J shed 12 bases, with 11 bases lying between them. CDR3 DNA sequence: TGTGCCAGCAGTCCTACCGAGTTGCAGTTCTTC. Translating gives CASSPTELQFF.